One sample yielded the 18 T cell receptor beta chains listed below, sequenced in a study of blood T cell repertoires in COVID-19. Here immunoSEQ multiplex PCR was the method, and the copy in TCRdb shows in-frame clones only, minus some. The sample contains more than 250,000 clones, around 88% of which appear only once. Material for sequencing was PBMCs or T cells enriched from blood (not recorded which). The source is a woman aged 35 to 49 with acute COVID-19.

The genes are TRBV28 and TRBJ2-1; D might be TRBD1 (5 bases). There are 17 residues in the CDR3. V dropped 4 bases and J dropped 0 bases, with 16 bases sitting between them. Germline V CDR1 and CDR2: MDHEN, SYDVKM. CDR3 bases: TGTGCCAGCAGTTCAAGACAGCCTTCGAGCTCCTACAATGAGCAGTTCTTC. It is translated as CASSSRQPSSSYNEQFF.

V and J are TRBV5-1 and TRBJ1-6; 8 nucleotides match TRBD1. Per germline, CDR1 SGHRS and CDR2 YFSETQ. J was trimmed by 8 bases and V by 1 base; bases with no gene match: 11. This CDR3 region has 17 residues. The DNA for the CDR3 is TGCGCCAGCAGCTTGATTCCCACCGTGGACAGGGATTCACCCCTCCACTTT. Amino acid sequence: CASSLIPTVDRDSPLHF. Combining the CDR3 with reference TRBV5-1 and TRBJ1-6 gives the whole variable domain KAGVTQTPRYLIKTRGQQVTLSCSPISGHRSVSWYQQTPGQGLQFLFEYFSETQRNKGNFPGRFSGRQFSNSRSEMNVSTLELGDSALYLCASSLIPTVDRDSPLHFGNGTRLTVT.

The genes are TRBV28 and TRBJ1-1, with D perhaps TRBD1 (6 bases). This CDR3 spans 13 amino acids. With 6 bases removed from V and 2 bases from J, the gap between germline ends came to 10 bases. Germline V gene data show CDR1 as MDHEN and CDR2 as SYDVKM. The CDR3 spells CASSYRANTEAFF. CDR3 nucleotide sequence: TGTGCCAGCAGCTACAGGGCTAACACTGAAGCTTTCTTT. The full variable domain, its missing parts supplied by reference TRBV28 and TRBJ1-1, is DVKVTQSSRYLVKRTGEKVFLECVQDMDHENMFWYRQDPGLGLRLIYFSYDVKMKEKGDIPEGYSVSREKKERFSLILESASTNQTSMYLCASSYRANTEAFFGQGTRLTVV.

The chain employs TRBV5-6 and TRBJ1-2; 9 nucleotides match TRBD1. This CDR3 comprises 14 residues. V was pared by 3 bases and J by 4 bases, with 4 bases of the junction left unmatched. Per germline, CDR1 SGHDT and CDR2 YYEEEE. CDR3 residues: CASSSGTGTYGYTF. CDR3 DNA: TGTGCCAGCAGCTCCGGGACAGGGACCTATGGCTACACCTTC.

The rearrangement links TRBV10-3 to TRBJ1-2, with TRBD1 matching over 8 bases. The CDR3 is made up of 15 amino acids. V lost 10 bases and J lost 4; bases outside the gene matches: 14. Germline lookup yields CDR1 ENHRY and CDR2 SYGVKD. The CDR3 reads CANSLDPGQAYGYTF. DNA for the CDR3: TGTGCCAACAGCTTAGACCCGGGACAGGCCTATGGCTACACCTTC.

The gene calls are TRBV12-5 and TRBJ1-6; weak D call: TRBD1 (5 bases). Germline loops: CDR1 LGHNT, CDR2 FRNRAP. V was clipped by 4 bases and J by 6 bases, with 10 bases between them. The CDR3 runs 14 residues. The DNA of the CDR3 is TGTGCTAGTGGTTCGCCGGGGGTTAATTCACCCCTCCACTTT. The encoded protein is CASGSPGVNSPLHF.

Only a few counts were recorded for this clone. The V and J genes are TRBV10-3 and TRBJ1-2; the D gene is possibly TRBD1 (6 bases). The CDR3 extends over 14 amino acids. Trimming took off 3 bases at V and 7 bases at J, with 15 bases between the two ends. Per the germline V gene, CDR1 is ENHRY and CDR2 is SYGVKD. The CDR3 DNA follows: TGTGCCATCAGTGATGGTTCAGGGGTTCCTGGCTACACCTTC. Its protein product is CAISDGSGVPGYTF.

The rearrangement links TRBV7-9 to TRBJ2-3; 9 bases align to TRBD2. The CDR3 is made up of 16 amino acids. The germline V gene encodes CDR1 SEHNR and CDR2 FQNEAQ (reference sequence). The V gene end was trimmed by 4 bases and the J gene end by 0 bases; junction bases not matched to a gene: 5. DNA of the CDR3: TGTGCCAGCAGCTCAAGACTAGCGGTGAGCACAGATACGCAGTATTTT. Protein: CASSSRLAVSTDTQYF.

The genes are TRBV6-6 and TRBJ2-1; TRBD2 matches 10 bases. J was trimmed by 7 bases and V by 5 bases; bases with no gene match: 8. CDR3 length equals 15 residues. CDR1 and CDR2 (germline): MNHNY, SVGAGI (reference sequence). The CDR3 here is CASSRETSGYNEQFF. The CDR3 bases are TGTGCCAGCAGTCGAGAGACTAGCGGGTATAATGAGCAGTTCTTC.

The CDR3 protein is CASSLSDVASFFNEQFF. CDR3 DNA: TGTGCCAGCAGCTTGAGCGACGTCGCTAGTTTCTTCAATGAGCAGTTCTTC. The chain uses TRBV5-6 and TRBJ2-1; D not resolved. CDR3 length equals 17 residues. Germline V gives CDR1 SGHDT, CDR2 YYEEEE. With 1 base removed from V and 6 bases from J, the gap between germline ends came to 20 bases.

The chain carries TRBV7-2 and TRBJ1-1, with a tentative D call TRBD1 (6 bases). V lost 4 bases and J lost 5, with 17 bases in between. The CDR3 is 15 residues long. Germline-derived CDR1 and CDR2 are SGHTA and FQGNSA. CDR3 amino acids: CASSSTSGGGTEAFF. Here the CDR3 DNA reads TGTGCCAGCAGCTCTACTAGTGGGGGCGGGACTGAAGCTTTCTTT.

The chain employs TRBV18 and TRBJ1-4; D gene ambiguous. V gave up 2 bases and J gave up 0 bases, with 7 bases separating them. The CDR3 has 15 amino acids. Germline CDR1 and CDR2: KGHSH and LQKENI. This chain's CDR3 is CASSPSLTTNEKLFF. The CDR3 nucleotides read TGTGCCAGCTCACCAAGCCTAACAACTAATGAAAAACTGTTTTTT.

The chain has TRBV7-3 and TRBJ2-3, with 8 bases lining up with TRBD1. The trim removed 2 bases at V and 3 bases at J, leaving 10 bases unmatched. Germline values: CDR1 SGHTA, CDR2 FQGTGA. The CDR3 sequence is 17 residues long. The CDR3 here is CASSLSHRGTRTDTQYF. In nucleotides, the CDR3 is TGTGCCAGCAGCTTATCCCACAGGGGGACACGAACAGATACGCAGTATTTT.

V usage is TRBV24-1 and J usage is TRBJ1-4; 9 bases are shared with TRBD1. This CDR3 has 14 residues. J was trimmed by 10 bases and V by 6 bases; bases with no gene match: 8. Germline V lookup: CDR1 KGHDR, CDR2 SFDVKD. CDR3 in amino acids: CATSIGTGKGKLFF. The CDR3 DNA is TGTGCCACCAGTATCGGGACAGGGAAAGGAAAACTGTTTTTT.

V is TRBV7-8 and J is TRBJ1-1; D is possibly TRBD1 (5 bases). Germline CDR1 SGHVS, CDR2 FQNEAQ. V lost 5 bases and J 1 base, leaving 17 bases between the germline ends. The CDR3 length is 16 residues. This CDR3 is CASSPRFRQGNTEAFF. CDR3 bases: TGTGCCAGCAGCCCCCGCTTCAGGCAGGGGAACACTGAAGCTTTCTTT.

This clone has just one count. The V call is TRBV4-1, the J call TRBJ2-7, with TRBD2 matching 10 bases. Germline assignment: CDR1 MGHRA and CDR2 YSYEKL. CDR3 length equals 17 residues. J lost 0 bases, V lost 1 base, and 6 bases had no gene match. This CDR3 is CASSQGTSGIRSYEQYF. Here the CDR3 DNA reads TGCGCCAGCAGCCAAGGTACTAGCGGGATTCGCTCCTACGAGCAGTACTTC.

CDR3: CASSLVGARNTEAFF. In nucleotides, the CDR3 is TGTGCCAGCAGCTTGGTGGGGGCCCGAAACACTGAAGCTTTCTTT. The chain is built from TRBV5-4 and TRBJ1-1, with D possibly being TRBD1 (6 bases). CDR1 and CDR2 (germline): SGHNT, YYREEE (reference sequence). CDR3 size: 15 residues. V lost 0 bases and J lost 2, with 11 bases in between.

V usage is TRBV3-1 (or the pseudogene TRBV3-2) and J usage is TRBJ1-2, with TRBD1 matching over 7 bases. Germline-derived CDR1 and CDR2 are LGHDT and YNNKEL (reference sequence). This CDR3 is built from 13 residues. The V gene end was trimmed by 4 bases and the J gene end by 4 bases; junction bases not matched to a gene: 3. CDR3 protein: CASSLGQLYGYTF. The CDR3 nucleotides are TGTGCCAGCAGCCTGGGACAGCTCTATGGCTACACCTTC.